The T cell receptor (beta chain) described here comes from a study of blood T cell repertoires in COVID-19. Study in general: COVID-19 samples from acute and convalescent phases originated in the United States, Italy and Spain.

In the original processing: Counts of nucleated cells, estimated from reference gene primer amplification, were obtained. Clones were sequenced by immunoSEQ multiplex PCR, and TCRdb holds only the in-frame ones, with some missing. The V and J calls and clone size are taken from that table; D and trimming were inferred from the DNA. The sample consists of 170,000 or so clones, about 88% of them appearing once. CDR3 size: 13 residues. Trimming pared 2 bases from V and 5 bases from J, leaving 9 bases between. Germline loops: CDR1 MNHEY, CDR2 SMNVEV (reference sequence). The sequence came from a woman in her forties or fifties who had recovered from COVID-19. This chain connects TRBV27 to TRBJ1-1, with unresolved D. Input material: PBMCs or T cells enriched from blood (not recorded which). The CDR3 is CASSLIPETEAFF. In DNA form, the CDR3 reads TGTGCCAGCAGTTTAATCCCTGAGACTGAAGCTTTCTTT.